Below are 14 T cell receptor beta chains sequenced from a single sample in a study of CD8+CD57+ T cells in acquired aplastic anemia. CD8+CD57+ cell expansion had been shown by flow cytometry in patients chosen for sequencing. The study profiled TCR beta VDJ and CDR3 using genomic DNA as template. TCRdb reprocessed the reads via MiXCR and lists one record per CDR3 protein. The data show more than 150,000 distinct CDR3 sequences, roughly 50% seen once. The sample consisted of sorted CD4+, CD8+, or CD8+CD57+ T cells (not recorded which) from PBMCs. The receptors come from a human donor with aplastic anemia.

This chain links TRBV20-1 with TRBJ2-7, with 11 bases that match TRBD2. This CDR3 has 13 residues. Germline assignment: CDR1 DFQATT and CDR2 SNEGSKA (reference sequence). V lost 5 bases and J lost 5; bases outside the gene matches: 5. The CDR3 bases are TGCAGTGCTGAAACTAGCGGGAGTCACGAGCAGTACTTC. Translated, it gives CSAETSGSHEQYF.

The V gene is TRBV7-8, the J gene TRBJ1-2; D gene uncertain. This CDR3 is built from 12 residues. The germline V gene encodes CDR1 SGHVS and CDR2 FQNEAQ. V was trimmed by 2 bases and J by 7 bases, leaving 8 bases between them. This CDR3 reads CASSLSLSGYTF. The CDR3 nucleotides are TGTGCCAGCAGCTTAAGTCTCTCTGGCTACACCTTC.

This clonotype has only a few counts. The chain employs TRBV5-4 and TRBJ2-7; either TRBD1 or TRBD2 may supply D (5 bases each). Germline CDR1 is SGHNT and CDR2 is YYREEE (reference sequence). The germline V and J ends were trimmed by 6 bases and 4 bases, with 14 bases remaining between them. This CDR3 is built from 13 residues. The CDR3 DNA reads TGTGCCAGCAACCAAATGGGGGATTACGAGCAGTACTTC. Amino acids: CASNQMGDYEQYF.

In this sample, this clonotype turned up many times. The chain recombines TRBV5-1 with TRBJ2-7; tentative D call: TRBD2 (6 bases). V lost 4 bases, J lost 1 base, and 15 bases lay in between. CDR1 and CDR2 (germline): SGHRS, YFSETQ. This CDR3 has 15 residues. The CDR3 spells CASSPSAGRSYEQYF. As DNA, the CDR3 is TGCGCCAGCAGCCCCTCGGCCGGGAGATCCTACGAGCAGTACTTC.

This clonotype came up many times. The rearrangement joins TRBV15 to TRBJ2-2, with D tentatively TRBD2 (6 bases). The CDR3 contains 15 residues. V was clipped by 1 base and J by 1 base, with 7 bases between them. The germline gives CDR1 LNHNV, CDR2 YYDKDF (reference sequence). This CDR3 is CATSRGGVNTGELFF. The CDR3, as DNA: TGTGCCACCAGCAGAGGGGGGGTGAACACCGGGGAGCTGTTTTTT. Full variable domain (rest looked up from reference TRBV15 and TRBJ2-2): DAMVIQNPRYQVTQFGKPVTLSCSQTLNHNVMYWYQQKSSQAPKLLFHYYDKDFNNEADTPDNFQSRRPNTSFCFLDIRSPGLGDTAMYLCATSRGGVNTGELFFGEGSRLTVL.

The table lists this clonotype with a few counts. As DNA, the CDR3 is TGCAGCGTCACCCCCGGGACAGGGATTGGAGAGACCCAGTACTTC. It encodes CSVTPGTGIGETQYF. This chain connects TRBV29-1 to TRBJ2-5, with TRBD1 matching 9 bases. This CDR3 comprises 15 residues. J gave up 4 bases and V 6 bases, and 12 bases lay outside the gene matches. Looked up from germline, CDR1 is SQVTM and CDR2 is ANQGSEA.

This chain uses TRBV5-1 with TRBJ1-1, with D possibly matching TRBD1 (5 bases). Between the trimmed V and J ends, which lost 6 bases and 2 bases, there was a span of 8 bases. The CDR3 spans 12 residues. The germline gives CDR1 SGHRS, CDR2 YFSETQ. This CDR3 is CASKGINTEAFF. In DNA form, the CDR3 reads TGCGCCAGCAAGGGGATTAACACTGAAGCTTTCTTT. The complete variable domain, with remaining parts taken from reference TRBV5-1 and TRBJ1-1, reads KAGVTQTPRYLIKTRGQQVTLSCSPISGHRSVSWYQQTPGQGLQFLFEYFSETQRNKGNFPGRFSGRQFSNSRSEMNVSTLELGDSALYLCASKGINTEAFFGQGTRLTVV.

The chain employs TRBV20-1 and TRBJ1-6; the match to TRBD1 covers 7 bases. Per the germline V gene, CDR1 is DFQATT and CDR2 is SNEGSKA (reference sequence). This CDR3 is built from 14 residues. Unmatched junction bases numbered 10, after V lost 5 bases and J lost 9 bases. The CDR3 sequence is CSASPSGGSSPLHF. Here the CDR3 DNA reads TGCAGTGCTTCACCTTCAGGGGGATCTTCACCCCTCCACTTT.

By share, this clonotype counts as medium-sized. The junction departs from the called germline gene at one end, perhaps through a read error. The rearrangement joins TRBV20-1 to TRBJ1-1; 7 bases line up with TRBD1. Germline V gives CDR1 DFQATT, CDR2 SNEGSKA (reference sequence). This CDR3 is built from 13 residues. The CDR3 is CSTSSTGNSEAFF. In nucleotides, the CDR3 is TGCAGTACCAGTTCGACAGGGAACTCTGAAGCTTTCTTT.

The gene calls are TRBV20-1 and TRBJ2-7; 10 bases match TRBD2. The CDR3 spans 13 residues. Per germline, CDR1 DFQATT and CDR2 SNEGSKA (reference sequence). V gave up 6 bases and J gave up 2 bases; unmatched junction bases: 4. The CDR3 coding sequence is TGCAGTGCCAGACTAGCGGGCACCTACGAGCAGTACTTC. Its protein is CSARLAGTYEQYF.

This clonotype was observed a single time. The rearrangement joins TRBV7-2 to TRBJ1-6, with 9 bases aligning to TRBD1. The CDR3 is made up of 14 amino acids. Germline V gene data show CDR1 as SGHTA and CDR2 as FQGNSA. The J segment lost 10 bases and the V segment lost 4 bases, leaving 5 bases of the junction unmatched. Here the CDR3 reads CASSYGQGRSPLHF. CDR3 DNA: TGTGCCAGCAGCTATGGACAGGGGAGGTCACCCCTCCACTTT.

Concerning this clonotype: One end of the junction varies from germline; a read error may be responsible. CDR3 region: CASSIRDTDF. CDR3 in DNA: TGTGCCAGCAGCATACGGGACACGGATTTT. J is TRBJ2-3 and V is TRBV7-2; possible D gene TRBD1, 6 bases. Germline V CDR1 and CDR2: SGHTA, FQGNSA. CDR3 length: 10 amino acids.

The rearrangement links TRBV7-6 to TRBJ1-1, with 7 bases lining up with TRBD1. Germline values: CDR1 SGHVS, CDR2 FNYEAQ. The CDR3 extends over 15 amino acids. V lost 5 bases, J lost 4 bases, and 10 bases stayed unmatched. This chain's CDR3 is CASSPQTGIGTEAFF. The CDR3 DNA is TGTGCCAGCAGCCCGCAGACAGGGATCGGCACTGAAGCTTTCTTT.

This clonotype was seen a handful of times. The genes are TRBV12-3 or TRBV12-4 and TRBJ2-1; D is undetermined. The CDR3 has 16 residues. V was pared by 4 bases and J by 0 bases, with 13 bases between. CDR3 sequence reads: CASSSVRESSYNEQFF. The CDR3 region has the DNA TGTGCCAGCAGTTCCGTTAGGGAAAGCTCCTACAATGAGCAGTTCTTC.